Sequencing of this T cell receptor beta chain was carried out in a study of lymphopenia after photon versus proton radiotherapy. Measured with immunoSEQ multiplex PCR; TCRdb has only the in-frame clones, and not every one. The sample yields tens of thousands of clones, roughly 82% seen once. Findings and limits, study-wide: After the lymphocyte nadir, photon-treated repertoires showed oligoclonal expansion, especially of CD8+ Temra cells. Under photons, naive T cells and diversity fell while effector/memory populations rose. Authors raise, but do not show, better survival with proton therapy.

This CDR3 contains 16 residues. Germline CDR1 and CDR2: SGHTA and FQGNSA. The V and J ends lost 5 bases and 3 bases, in that order; junction bases with no gene match: 9. In regard to this clone: What it recognizes is unknown.

The sample consisted of peripheral blood, taken from a patient treated with proton-based radiotherapy. The TCR comes from a woman aged 70 to 79 with pancreatic cancer. This chain uses TRBV7-2 with TRBJ2-3, with 9 bases fitting TRBD2. The CDR3: CASSHTSGWGTDTQYF. The CDR3 nucleotides are TGTGCCAGCAGCCACACTAGCGGGTGGGGGACAGATACGCAGTATTTT.